Listed below are T cell receptor beta chains from one sample, sequenced in a study of vaccination effects on CD4 cells after COVID-19. Here immunoSEQ multiplex PCR was the method, and the copy in TCRdb shows in-frame clones only, minus some. The sample holds around 47,000 clones; around 70% are singletons and the top ten take about 8.6%. Their antigens are not known. Sequences were derived from CD4+ T cells from PBMCs cultured without peptide, sampled after COVID-19 vaccination. The source of these receptors is a human donor who received a COVID-19 vaccine. Both conserved end residues are part of each CDR3. The D gene is left open where the match is weak. Rows may omit the clone size; those that give it use once, few, many or a size class.

j_call clone_size d_call v_call cdr3_nt cdr3_aa
TRBJ1-2 NA TRBD1 TRBV30 TGTGCCTGGACCGGACAGGGGAGCGATGGCTACACCTTC CAWTGQGSDGYTF
TRBJ2-1 NA TRBD2 TRBV19 TGTGCCAGTAAATCCCTAGCGGGAGCATCCATCTACAATGAGCAGTTCTTC CASKSLAGASIYNEQFF
TRBJ2-3 NA NA TRBV12-3/TRBV12-4 TGTGCTACAAGTTGGGGGGCAGATACGCAGTATTTT CATSWGADTQYF
TRBJ1-5 NA NA TRBV2 TGTGCCAGCAGTGAACGGGGGGCCTGGGGCAATCAGCCCCAGCATTTT CASSERGAWGNQPQHF
TRBJ2-5 once NA TRBV3-1/TRBV3-2 TGTGCCAGCAGCCAAGGCGGGCAAGAGACCCAGTACTTC CASSQGGQETQYF
TRBJ2-7 NA NA TRBV3-1/TRBV3-2 TGTGCCAGCAGCCAAGATTTCTCGGGCGAGCAGTACTTC CASSQDFSGEQYF
TRBJ1-3 NA TRBD1 TRBV6-1 TGTGCCAGCAGTGAAAGGGACAGGGGAACCACCATATATTTT CASSERDRGTTIYF
TRBJ1-5 NA TRBD1 TRBV27 TGTGCCAGCAGGCCTACAATAGGGGACAGGGCCTATCAGCCCCAGCATTTT CASRPTIGDRAYQPQHF
TRBJ2-3 NA NA TRBV10-3 TGTGCCATCAGTGGGTCGGAACTCCTCACAGATACGCAGTATTTT CAISGSELLTDTQYF
TRBJ1-5 NA TRBD1 TRBV6-2/TRBV6-3 TGTGCCAGCAGTTACACAGGGGCCCGAGGTCAGCCCCAGCATTTT CASSYTGARGQPQHF
TRBJ1-6 NA NA TRBV25-1 TGTGCCAGCGGTTCAAGGGTATCGTCTGGGAATTCACCCCTCCACTTT CASGSRVSSGNSPLHF
TRBJ1-1 NA NA TRBV3-1/TRBV3-2 TGTGCCAGCAGCCAAGCCGGGCGCTACAAAGAAGCTTTCTTT CASSQAGRYKEAFF
TRBJ2-3 NA TRBD2 TRBV7-9 TGTGCCAGCAGCTTAGCGCCCCTAGCGGAGACAGATACGCAGTATTTT CASSLAPLAETDTQYF